This T cell receptor beta chain is drawn from a study of cytomegalovirus exposure and HLA in healthy donors. Study context: Both the roughly 120 validation repertoires and the 600 to 750 first-cohort repertoires used the same platform, as reported by a later analysis. General study results and limits: It was confirmed in vitro that a few of the CMV-associated chains were specific for CMV antigens. Cytomegalovirus-associated status was assigned to about 150 TCR beta chains. The classifier was said to identify cytomegalovirus status with high specificity and sensitivity.

V lost 6 bases and J lost 4, with 19 bases in between. The CDR3 contains 15 residues. From germline, CDR1 is SQVTM and CDR2 ANQGSEA. A note on this clone: Its antigen is not identified.

TCRdb's copy holds only in-frame clones and misses some; the assay was immunoSEQ multiplex PCR. The sample lists under 250,000 clones, roughly 83% occurring once. The receptor comes from a woman aged 18-29 years in good health and CMV-seronegative. This sequence joins TRBV29-1 and TRBJ2-1; D is possibly TRBD1 (6 bases). Sequenced input: PBMCs. DNA for the CDR3: TGCAGCGTAGACAGGTATCCGGCAAGTTACAATGAGCAGTTCTTC. Translated, it gives CSVDRYPASYNEQFF.